This is a list of T cell receptor beta chains from one sample in a study of shared clonotypes between healthy human individuals. The repertoire was sequenced with immunoSEQ multiplex PCR; TCRdb's copy has only in-frame clones and lacks some. The sample has fewer than 500,000 clones, roughly 85% seen once. Sequencing was performed on PBMCs. Receptor source: a middle-aged woman in good health. Some clones in this sample may be carry-over from other donors' samples. Both conserved end residues are part of each CDR3. Each record gives: J gene, V gene, clone size, D gene, CDR3 protein, CDR3 DNA. The D gene is left open where the match is weak. Clone size is stated in some rows and not others, as once, few, many or a class when expanded.

J: TRBJ1-3; V: TRBV30; size: NA; D: TRBD1; CDR3: CAWSQGGNTIYF; DNA: TGTGCCTGGAGTCAGGGGGGGAACACCATATATTTT
J: TRBJ2-3; V: TRBV7-2; size: NA; D: TRBD2; CDR3: CASSLVGTSGTDTQYF; DNA: TGTGCCAGCAGCTTAGTTGGGACTAGCGGGACAGATACGCAGTATTTT
J: TRBJ2-7; V: TRBV28; size: NA; D: TRBD1; CDR3: CASSGQGYEQYF; DNA: TGTGCCAGCAGCGGACAGGGTTACGAGCAGTACTTC
J: TRBJ2-5; V: TRBV5-1; size: NA; D: TRBD2; CDR3: CASSPVAGGETQYF; DNA: TGCGCCAGCAGCCCGGTCGCGGGGGGAGAGACCCAGTACTTC
J: TRBJ2-1; V: TRBV5-6; size: NA; D: NA; CDR3: CASSLWGNEQFF; DNA: TGTGCCAGCAGCTTGTGGGGGAATGAGCAGTTCTTC
J: TRBJ1-1; V: TRBV7-6; size: NA; D: TRBD1; CDR3: CASSLRPGTGATMNTEAFF; DNA: TGTGCCAGCAGCTTACGTCCCGGGACAGGGGCCACAATGAACACTGAAGCTTTCTTT
J: TRBJ2-2; V: TRBV21-1; size: NA; D: NA; CDR3: CASTRTSGSPGELFF; DNA: TGTGCCAGCACCCGGACTAGCGGGAGCCCCGGGGAGCTGTTTTTT
J: TRBJ1-5; V: TRBV7-2; size: NA; D: NA; CDR3: CASSFLNDQPQHF; DNA: TGTGCCAGCAGCTTCCTTAATGACCAGCCCCAGCATTTT
J: TRBJ2-6; V: TRBV28; size: many; D: NA; CDR3: CASSPGTASGANVLTF; DNA: TGTGCCAGCAGTCCCGGGACGGCCTCTGGGGCCAACGTCCTGACTTTC
J: TRBJ2-3; V: TRBV4-2; size: NA; D: TRBD2; CDR3: CASSQGTSGSSDTQYF; DNA: TGTGCCAGCAGCCAAGGGACTAGCGGGAGTTCAGATACGCAGTATTTT
J: TRBJ2-2; V: TRBV5-1; size: once; D: TRBD1; CDR3: CASSLGRPGGDGVELFF; DNA: TGCGCCAGCAGCTTAGGCCGGCCAGGGGGCGACGGTGTGGAGCTGTTTTTT
J: TRBJ2-7; V: TRBV4-1; size: NA; D: TRBD1; CDR3: CASSLDRDYEQYF; DNA: TGCGCCAGCAGCCTAGACAGGGACTACGAGCAGTACTTC
J: TRBJ2-1; V: TRBV7-3; size: NA; D: NA; CDR3: CASSLVGGSYNEQFF; DNA: TGTGCCAGCAGCTTGGTTGGGGGGAGTTACAATGAGCAGTTCTTC
J: TRBJ1-3; V: TRBV7-2; size: many; D: TRBD1; CDR3: CASSPDRVRGNTIYF; DNA: TGTGCCAGCAGTCCCGACAGGGTCCGAGGAAACACCATATATTTT
J: TRBJ2-1; V: TRBV7-2; size: NA; D: NA; CDR3: CASSLAASSYNEQFF; DNA: TGTGCCAGCAGCTTAGCGGCTAGCTCCTACAATGAGCAGTTCTTC
J: TRBJ2-7; V: TRBV7-2; size: few; D: TRBD2; CDR3: CASSLDSGRDEQYF; DNA: TGTGCCAGCAGCTTAGATAGCGGGAGGGACGAGCAGTACTTC
J: TRBJ2-3; V: TRBV2; size: NA; D: TRBD2; CDR3: CASTMGLAGGDTQYF; DNA: TGTGCCAGCACCATGGGACTAGCGGGAGGTGATACGCAGTATTTT
J: TRBJ2-7; V: TRBV7-3; size: NA; D: NA; CDR3: CASSYGLSYEQYF; DNA: TGTGCCAGCAGCTACGGACTTTCTTACGAGCAGTACTTC
J: TRBJ2-3; V: TRBV23-1; size: NA; D: TRBD1; CDR3: CASSQSWTGSTDTQYF; DNA: TGCGCCAGCAGTCAATCGTGGACAGGAAGCACAGATACGCAGTATTTT
J: TRBJ2-5; V: TRBV9; size: NA; D: TRBD2; CDR3: CASSVAIAGVGETQYF; DNA: TGTGCCAGCAGCGTAGCAATAGCGGGAGTGGGGGAGACCCAGTACTTC
J: TRBJ2-2; V: TRBV18; size: NA; D: NA; CDR3: CASSPVQTGELFF; DNA: TGTGCCAGCTCACCAGTACAAACCGGGGAGCTGTTTTTT
J: TRBJ2-6; V: TRBV7-6; size: NA; D: NA; CDR3: CASSAYGSSGANVLTF; DNA: TGTGCCAGCAGCGCATACGGGAGCTCTGGGGCCAACGTCCTGACTTTC
J: TRBJ2-7; V: TRBV19; size: NA; D: NA; CDR3: CASSTRPGLASSYEQYF; DNA: TGTGCCAGTAGTACCAGGCCGGGACTCGCGAGCTCCTACGAGCAGTACTTC
J: TRBJ2-5; V: TRBV5-1; size: NA; D: NA; CDR3: CASSLWGQMQETQYF; DNA: TGCGCCAGCAGCTTGTGGGGTCAGATGCAAGAGACCCAGTACTTC
J: TRBJ2-5; V: TRBV7-8; size: NA; D: NA; CDR3: CASKRDQFQETQYF; DNA: TGTGCCAGCAAAAGGGACCAATTTCAAGAGACCCAGTACTTC
J: TRBJ1-2; V: TRBV5-1; size: NA; D: NA; CDR3: CASSLGPEVYGYTF; DNA: TGCGCCAGCAGCTTGGGTCCAGAGGTCTATGGCTACACCTTC
J: TRBJ2-5; V: TRBV7-2; size: once; D: NA; CDR3: CASSLARETQYF; DNA: TGTGCCAGCAGCTTAGCCAGGGAGACCCAGTACTTC
J: TRBJ2-7; V: TRBV28; size: NA; D: NA; CDR3: CASSSIADLRGQYF; DNA: TGTGCCAGCAGTTCGATTGCCGATTTACGTGGGCAGTACTTC
J: TRBJ1-2; V: TRBV7-1; size: NA; D: NA; CDR3: CASTGQGYGYTF; DNA: TGTGCCAGCACTGGGCAGGGCTATGGCTACACCTTC
J: TRBJ2-2; V: TRBV5-1; size: NA; D: TRBD1; CDR3: CASSFLGTGRNTGELFF; DNA: TGCGCCAGCAGCTTTCTCGGGACAGGAAGGAACACCGGGGAGCTGTTTTTT
J: TRBJ2-4; V: TRBV18; size: once; D: NA; CDR3: CASSPDRVENIQYF; DNA: TGTGCCAGCTCACCCGACAGAGTCGAAAACATTCAGTACTTC
J: TRBJ2-7; V: TRBV7-2; size: NA; D: NA; CDR3: CASSLSRLLEQYF; DNA: TGTGCCAGCAGCTTGAGTCGTTTGCTGGAGCAGTACTTC
J: TRBJ2-5; V: TRBV7-8; size: NA; D: TRBD2; CDR3: CASRIAGGGETQYF; DNA: TGTGCCAGCAGAATAGCGGGTGGGGGAGAGACCCAGTACTTC
J: TRBJ1-2; V: TRBV7-9; size: once; D: TRBD1; CDR3: CASSLWGTGDSYGYTF; DNA: TGTGCCAGCAGCCTATGGGGGACAGGGGATTCCTATGGCTACACCTTC
J: TRBJ1-1; V: TRBV7-3; size: few; D: NA; CDR3: CASSSRGAPNTEAFF; DNA: TGTGCCAGCAGCTCCCGGGGGGCGCCGAACACTGAAGCTTTCTTT
J: TRBJ2-7; V: TRBV18; size: NA; D: TRBD2; CDR3: CASSRLAGDLEQYF; DNA: TGTGCCAGCTCACGACTAGCGGGAGACCTCGAGCAGTACTTC
J: TRBJ2-7; V: TRBV30; size: NA; D: NA; CDR3: CAWSRAGYEQYF; DNA: TGTGCCTGGAGTCGGGCGGGGTACGAGCAGTACTTC
J: TRBJ2-3; V: TRBV18; size: NA; D: NA; CDR3: CASSPDMRRSPTDTQYF; DNA: TGTGCCAGCTCACCAGATATGAGGAGATCCCCCACAGATACGCAGTATTTT
J: TRBJ1-5; V: TRBV18; size: NA; D: TRBD1; CDR3: CASSPDRVAAQPQHF; DNA: TGTGCCAGCTCACCGGACAGGGTGGCAGCGCAGCCCCAGCATTTT
J: TRBJ2-7; V: TRBV7-2; size: once; D: NA; CDR3: CASSLLQYEQYF; DNA: TGTGCCAGCAGCTTATTACAGTACGAGCAGTACTTC
J: TRBJ1-1; V: TRBV25-1; size: NA; D: NA; CDR3: CASSEFDGGNTEAFF; DNA: TGTGCCAGCAGTGAATTTGATGGTGGGAACACTGAAGCTTTCTTT
J: TRBJ2-3; V: TRBV5-1; size: few; D: TRBD2; CDR3: CASSRGGSHADTQYF; DNA: TGCGCCAGCAGCCGCGGCGGGAGTCACGCAGATACGCAGTATTTT
J: TRBJ2-7; V: TRBV9; size: NA; D: TRBD2; CDR3: CASSPRTSGYEQYF; DNA: TGTGCCAGCAGCCCCCGGACTAGCGGCTACGAGCAGTACTTC
J: TRBJ1-1; V: TRBV7-9; size: once; D: NA; CDR3: CASSLQPQNTEAFF; DNA: TGTGCCAGCAGCTTACAGCCGCAGAACACTGAAGCTTTCTTT
J: TRBJ1-2; V: TRBV4-2; size: NA; D: NA; CDR3: CASSQLLGSEYGYTF; DNA: TGTGCCAGCAGCCAGTTATTGGGCAGCGAATATGGCTACACCTTC
J: TRBJ2-7; V: TRBV27; size: NA; D: NA; CDR3: CASSLGRSYEQYF; DNA: TGTGCCAGCAGTTTGGGCAGGTCCTACGAGCAGTACTTC
J: TRBJ2-1; V: TRBV7-2; size: few; D: NA; CDR3: CASSSLAHEQFF; DNA: TGTGCCAGCAGCTCCCTAGCCCATGAGCAGTTCTTC
J: TRBJ2-3; V: TRBV7-9; size: NA; D: TRBD1; CDR3: CASIAPGQGTDTQYF; DNA: TGTGCCAGCATCGCCCCGGGACAGGGCACAGATACGCAGTATTTT
J: TRBJ2-1; V: TRBV7-2; size: once; D: TRBD2; CDR3: CASSLARRSGTSYNEQFF; DNA: TGTGCCAGCAGCTTGGCCCGCAGAAGCGGGACCTCCTACAATGAGCAGTTCTTC
J: TRBJ2-2; V: TRBV7-9; size: NA; D: TRBD2; CDR3: CASSQLAGVDTGELFF; DNA: TGTGCCAGCAGCCAACTAGCGGGAGTTGACACCGGGGAGCTGTTTTTT
J: TRBJ2-5; V: TRBV5-1; size: NA; D: NA; CDR3: CASSSQHRFEETQYF; DNA: TGCGCCAGCAGCTCGCAGCACAGGTTCGAAGAGACCCAGTACTTC
J: TRBJ2-5; V: TRBV15; size: NA; D: TRBD2; CDR3: CATSPGAGAETQYF; DNA: TGTGCCACCAGCCCCGGAGCGGGAGCAGAGACCCAGTACTTC
J: TRBJ2-3; V: TRBV19; size: NA; D: NA; CDR3: CASSMAFGDTQYF; DNA: TGTGCCAGTAGTATGGCATTTGGAGACACGCAGTATTTT
J: TRBJ1-2; V: TRBV28; size: NA; D: NA; CDR3: CASSSRRYGYTF; DNA: TGTGCCAGCTCTTCTCGTCGGTATGGCTACACCTTC
J: TRBJ1-1; V: TRBV5-1; size: NA; D: NA; CDR3: CASSFQGNTEAFF; DNA: TGCGCCAGCAGCTTTCAGGGGAACACTGAAGCTTTCTTT
J: TRBJ1-2; V: TRBV7-8; size: NA; D: NA; CDR3: CASSLGLTGGYGYTF; DNA: TGTGCCAGCAGCTTAGGCCTGACAGGAGGATATGGCTACACCTTC
J: TRBJ2-5; V: TRBV7-2; size: NA; D: NA; CDR3: CASSLELRETQYF; DNA: TGTGCCAGCAGCTTAGAGTTGCGAGAGACCCAGTACTTC
J: TRBJ2-7; V: TRBV9; size: NA; D: NA; CDR3: CASSVGQEPSYEQYF; DNA: TGTGCCAGCAGCGTAGGGCAGGAACCCTCCTACGAGCAGTACTTC